One and the same sample provided the 18 T cell receptor beta chains below, sequenced in a study of STAT3 mutations in large granular lymphocyte leukemia. These receptors have no known antigen. Study-level results: Every T-LGLL patient had at least one immunodominant TCRbeta clonotype.

Assay used: immunoSEQ multiplex PCR; TCRdb lists only in-frame clones, some missing. Here the sample spans 2,500 to 3,500 clones, roughly 90% being singletons. The specimen sequenced was peripheral blood mononuclear cells. The receptors were gathered from a middle-aged man with T-cell large granular lymphocyte leukemia. Some clones in this sample may be carry-over from other donors' samples.

The rearrangement joins TRBV5-1 to TRBJ2-7, with a weak D call TRBD2 (6 bases). Deletions cut 4 bases from V and 2 bases from J, with 13 bases between. The CDR3 extends over 14 amino acids. Germline-derived CDR1 and CDR2 are SGHRS and YFSETQ. The CDR3 DNA follows: TGCGCCAGCAGCCCCGGGACTGCACCCTACGAGCAGTACTTC. Translated, it gives CASSPGTAPYEQYF.

V and J are TRBV2 and TRBJ1-2; D possibly corresponds to TRBD1 (6 bases). The CDR3 loop spans 17 amino acids. Germline lookup yields CDR1 SNHLY and CDR2 FYNNEI. V lost 3 bases and J lost 5, with 22 bases in between. This chain's CDR3 is CASSDGRPGGARYGYTF. The CDR3 bases are TGTGCCAGCAGTGACGGACGTCCGGGGGGCGCGAGGTATGGCTACACCTTC.

V is TRBV20-1 and J is TRBJ1-1, with D possibly matching TRBD1 (6 bases). V shed 0 bases and J shed 12 bases, with 11 bases lying between them. This CDR3 spans 11 amino acids. The germline V gene has CDR1 DFQATT and CDR2 SNEGSKA (reference sequence). The CDR3 sequence: CSARDTGTTFF. CDR3 DNA sequence: TGCAGTGCTAGAGATACAGGGACAACTTTCTTT.

The chain joins TRBV19 to TRBJ1-6, with D perhaps TRBD1 (5 bases). V was trimmed by 5 bases and J by 8 bases, leaving 13 bases between them. This CDR3 has 14 amino acids. Germline-derived CDR1 and CDR2 are LNHDA and SQIVND (reference sequence). The CDR3 sequence is CASSPPDNYSPLHF. For the CDR3, the DNA is TGTGCCAGTAGTCCTCCGGACAACTATTCACCCCTCCACTTT.

The CDR3 sequence: CAWSVGFLRGGDTQYF. The CDR3 bases are TGTGCCTGGAGTGTAGGTTTTCTTCGGGGGGGAGATACGCAGTATTTT. The chain is built from TRBV30 and TRBJ2-3; 8 bases fit TRBD2. The V segment lost 0 bases and the J segment 5 bases; nucleotides outside the gene matches: 10. CDR3 length equals 16 residues. Germline CDR1 GTSNPN, CDR2 SVGIG (reference sequence).

The rearrangement uses TRBV28 and TRBJ2-7; no firm D call. Trimming left V 2 bases short and J 5 bases short, with 10 bases between. CDR1 and CDR2 from the germline V gene are MDHEN and SYDVKM. This CDR3 is 13 amino acids long. The CDR3 reads CASSLMGLNEQYF. CDR3 nucleotides: TGTGCCAGCAGTTTAATGGGTCTAAACGAGCAGTACTTC.

The chain carries TRBV5-5 and TRBJ1-2; 8 bases fit TRBD1. The V and J ends lost 3 bases and 8 bases, in that order; junction bases with no gene match: 6. Germline V gene data show CDR1 as SGHKS and CDR2 as YYEKEE (reference sequence). The CDR3 contains 13 residues. CDR3 amino acids: CASSWTGRGGYTF. The CDR3 DNA reads TGTGCCAGCAGCTGGACAGGGAGAGGGGGCTACACCTTC. The whole variable domain, remainder taken from reference TRBV5-5 and TRBJ1-2, is DAGVTQSPTHLIKTRGQQVTLRCSPISGHKSVSWYQQVLGQGPQFIFQYYEKEERGRGNFPDRFSARQFPNYSSELNVNALLLGDSALYLCASSWTGRGGYTFGSGTRLTVV.

The chain employs TRBV15 and TRBJ2-4; a possible D gene is TRBD2 (6 bases). Germline values: CDR1 LNHNV, CDR2 YYDKDF (reference sequence). This CDR3 region has 15 residues. Trimming shortened V by 5 bases and J by 0 bases, and 11 bases separated the two germline ends. CDR3 nucleotides: TGTGCCACCAGCGGAGGAGGGACAGCCAAAAACATTCAGTACTTC. It yields the protein CATSGGGTAKNIQYF.

V and J are TRBV4-1 and TRBJ2-7; D is unresolved. CDR1 and CDR2 from the germline V gene are MGHRA and YSYEKL. Trimming removed 0 bases at V and 3 bases at J, with 18 bases between. This CDR3 spans 17 amino acids. Here the CDR3 reads CASSQDSSDIPYYEQYF. As DNA, the CDR3 is TGCGCCAGCAGCCAAGATTCGTCAGATATCCCTTACTACGAGCAGTACTTC.

The chain couples TRBV4-1 to TRBJ2-3; D remains unclear. Trimming removed 4 bases at V and 1 base at J, with 6 bases between. The V gene's germline CDR1 is MGHRA and CDR2 YSYEKL. The CDR3 covers 13 residues. CDR3 coding DNA: TGCGCCAGCAGCCCTCTCGGCACAGATACGCAGTATTTT. Translated, it gives CASSPLGTDTQYF.

The chain is built from TRBV7-9 and TRBJ2-5, with 10 bases matching TRBD1. J gave up 2 bases and V 5 bases, and 8 bases lay outside the gene matches. Germline loops: CDR1 SEHNR, CDR2 FQNEAQ (reference sequence). CDR3 length: 16 residues. The DNA of the CDR3 is TGTGCCAGCAGCCCGACAGGGGGCACCCTTCAAGAGACCCAGTACTTC. It specifies CASSPTGGTLQETQYF. Combining the CDR3 with reference TRBV7-9 and TRBJ2-5 gives the whole variable domain DTGVSQNPRHKITKRGQNVTFRCDPISEHNRLYWYRQTLGQGPEFLTYFQNEAQLEKSRLLSDRFSAERPKGSFSTLEIQRTEQGDSAMYLCASSPTGGTLQETQYFGPGTRLLVL.

This rearrangement joins TRBV5-1 to TRBJ2-3, with D unresolved. V lost 4 bases and J lost 3, with 6 bases in between. This CDR3 comprises 12 residues. The V gene's germline CDR1 is SGHRS and CDR2 YFSETQ. CDR3 nucleotide sequence: TGCGCCAGCAGCCCACCTACAGATACGCAGTATTTT. Protein product: CASSPPTDTQYF.

The chain employs TRBV4-3 and TRBJ2-7; D not resolved. The CDR3 contains 11 residues. V was trimmed by 2 bases and J by 2 bases, leaving 1 base between them. In germline, CDR1 is LGHNA, CDR2 YSLEER. The CDR3: CASSQTYEQYF. The CDR3 bases are TGCGCCAGCAGCCAAACCTACGAGCAGTACTTC.

The chain recombines TRBV6-5 with TRBJ1-2; 7 bases are a match to TRBD1. V lost 0 bases and J lost 4; bases outside the gene matches: 2. The germline CDR1 and CDR2 sequences are MNHEY and SVGAGI. This CDR3 has 14 residues. CDR3: CASSYSPGGYGYTF. The CDR3 nucleotides read TGTGCCAGCAGTTACTCGCCAGGGGGCTATGGCTACACCTTC.

This sequence joins TRBV27 and TRBJ1-1, with 10 bases identical to TRBD1. The CDR3 has 15 amino acids. Germline lookup yields CDR1 MNHEY and CDR2 SMNVEV (reference sequence). The V segment lost 2 bases and the J segment 5 bases; nucleotides outside the gene matches: 5. CDR3 loop: CASSLRGTGDTEAFF. The CDR3 region has the DNA TGTGCCAGCAGTTTAAGGGGGACAGGGGATACTGAAGCTTTCTTT.

The genes are TRBV4-3 and TRBJ2-2; weak D call: TRBD2 (5 bases). The CDR3 covers 16 residues. CDR1 and CDR2 from the germline V gene are LGHNA and YSLEER. Trimming pared 1 base from V and 2 bases from J, leaving 11 bases between. The CDR3 bases are TGCGCCAGCAGCCAAGCCTCCCGGGGAAACACCGGGGAGCTGTTTTTT. Its protein is CASSQASRGNTGELFF.

CDR3 sequence (DNA): TGTGCCTGGAGTGTAAAGGCGGGAACCGGCCTCTACGGCTACACCTTC. Its translation is CAWSVKAGTGLYGYTF. The chain is built from TRBV30 and TRBJ1-2; D is ambiguous. The CDR3 length is 16 residues. Trimming removed 0 bases at V and 8 bases at J, with 22 bases between. The germline V gene has CDR1 GTSNPN and CDR2 SVGIG (reference sequence). The entire variable domain, with the rest obtained from reference TRBV30 and TRBJ1-2, is as follows: SQTIHQWPATLVQPVGSPLSLECTVEGTSNPNLYWYRQAAGRGLQLLFYSVGIGQISSEVPQNLSASRPQDRQFILSSKKLLLSDSGFYLCAWSVKAGTGLYGYTFGSGTRLTVV.

This clone showed up just a few times. CDR3 amino acids: CASSPWTAPQETQYF. CDR3 nucleotide sequence: TGTGCCAGCAGCCCCTGGACAGCACCTCAAGAGACCCAGTACTTC. V is TRBV9 and J is TRBJ2-5, with D possibly matching TRBD1 (6 bases). CDR1 and CDR2 (germline): SGDLS, YYNGEE. CDR3 length: 15 residues. With 4 bases removed from V and 2 bases from J, the gap between germline ends came to 15 bases.